Following are 27 T cell receptor beta chains from one sample sequenced in a study of graft-versus-host responses after intestinal transplantation. Their target antigens are unknown. Assay used: immunoSEQ multiplex PCR; TCRdb lists only in-frame clones, some missing. The sample lists over 80,000 clones, 91% occurring once. The source material was unstimulated CD4+ T cells sorted from spleen or lymph node cells, sampled before transplant. These receptors were taken from a human donor who was the organ donor for an intestinal transplant.

For the CDR3, the DNA is TGCAGCGTTGGGAGGTTCACCGGGGAGCTGTTTTTT. As protein: CSVGRFTGELFF. The V gene is TRBV29-1, the J gene TRBJ2-2, with D perhaps TRBD2 (5 bases). The CDR3 contains 12 residues. From germline, CDR1 is SQVTM and CDR2 ANQGSEA. Trimming removed 4 bases at V and 4 bases at J, with 7 bases between.

The chain employs TRBV2 and TRBJ2-3, with 12 bases identical to TRBD2. The J segment lost 5 bases and the V segment lost 4 bases, leaving 4 bases of the junction unmatched. CDR1 SNHLY and CDR2 FYNNEI come from the germline V gene. This CDR3 is built from 15 residues. In DNA, the CDR3 is TGTGCCAGCAGTGGGACTAGCGGGGTGGGAGATACGCAGTATTTT. Translating it yields CASSGTSGVGDTQYF.

This chain uses TRBV19 with TRBJ2-7; TRBD1 matches 8 bases. The CDR3 runs to 14 residues. Per the germline V gene, CDR1 is LNHDA and CDR2 is SQIVND (reference sequence). J gave up 3 bases and V 3 bases, and 4 bases lay outside the gene matches. The CDR3 sequence: CASSIRDRNYEQYF. CDR3 coding DNA: TGTGCCAGTAGTATTCGGGACAGGAACTACGAGCAGTACTTC.

The genes are TRBV7-9 and TRBJ1-2, with a weak D call TRBD1 (6 bases). The V and J ends lost 1 base and 8 bases respectively, with 23 bases between them. Germline V gives CDR1 SEHNR, CDR2 FQNEAQ (reference sequence). This CDR3 region has 17 residues. The CDR3 bases are TGTGCCAGCAGCTTAGGGTTGGACAGCCGGTGGATAGGGGGCTACACCTTC. Its protein product is CASSLGLDSRWIGGYTF.

The chain employs TRBV19 and TRBJ1-5; tentatively, D is TRBD1 (6 bases). With 4 bases removed from V and 6 bases from J, the gap between germline ends came to 13 bases. The CDR3 loop spans 14 amino acids. The germline V gene encodes CDR1 LNHDA and CDR2 SQIVND (reference sequence). CDR3 bases: TGTGCCAGTAGTACCTACAGGGTTGGTCAGCCCCAGCATTTT. Its translation is CASSTYRVGQPQHF.

The chain joins TRBV11-2 to TRBJ1-1; D remains unclear. This CDR3 spans 14 amino acids. Per germline, CDR1 SGHAT and CDR2 FQNNGV. The ends were cut back, 2 bases at V and 1 base at J, with 8 bases in the middle. The CDR3 is CASSLLARNTEAFF. CDR3 nucleotide sequence: TGTGCCAGCAGCTTATTAGCCAGGAACACTGAAGCTTTCTTT.

There are a few counts of this clone. The chain combines TRBV28 with TRBJ1-3; 9 bases line up with TRBD1. Looked up from germline, CDR1 is MDHEN and CDR2 is SYDVKM. Trimming at V came to 5 bases and at J to 4 bases, leaving 9 bases not matched to a gene. CDR3 length: 16 amino acids. For the CDR3, the DNA is TGTGCCAGCAGTCGAGCTGGGACAGGGTCCGGAAACACCATATATTTT. The encoded protein is CASSRAGTGSGNTIYF.

The gene calls are TRBV11-2 and TRBJ2-5; 8 bases are shared with TRBD2. CDR1 and CDR2 from the germline V gene are SGHAT and FQNNGV. J lost 6 bases, V lost 5 bases, and 11 bases had no gene match. The CDR3 spans 15 residues. The CDR3 here is CASSPLTSGTQTQYF. CDR3 DNA sequence: TGTGCCAGCAGCCCCCTAACTAGCGGCACCCAGACCCAGTACTTC.

The chain carries TRBV18 and TRBJ2-5; D may be TRBD2 (5 bases). The CDR3 is 17 residues long. The germline gives CDR1 KGHSH, CDR2 LQKENI. Between the trimmed V and J ends, which lost 1 base and 0 bases, there was a span of 15 bases. CDR3 in DNA: TGTGCCAGCTCACCACTTCCGGGGATGGGGTACCAAGAGACCCAGTACTTC. Its protein product is CASSPLPGMGYQETQYF.

The chain recombines TRBV7-7 with TRBJ2-2; TRBD2 aligns across 11 bases. The V and J ends lost 6 bases and 5 bases, in that order; junction bases with no gene match: 8. The CDR3 has 16 amino acids. Germline assignment: CDR1 SSHAT and CDR2 FNYEAQ (reference sequence). The CDR3 DNA follows: TGTGCCAGCAGGTCCACTAGCGGGGGTAGGACCGGGGAGCTGTTTTTT. Translated, it gives CASRSTSGGRTGELFF.

The V gene is TRBV7-2, the J gene TRBJ2-1; possible D gene TRBD2, 7 bases. This CDR3 is built from 13 residues. In germline, CDR1 is SGHTA, CDR2 FQGNSA. The V end was cut by 1 base, the J end by 9 bases, with 10 bases between. CDR3 residues: CASSLGGGGEQFF. The DNA of the CDR3 is TGTGCCAGCAGCTTAGGAGGGGGGGGTGAGCAGTTCTTC.

The chain is built from TRBV6-6 and TRBJ1-4; TRBD1 matches at 9 bases. The CDR3 totals 13 residues. Germline V lookup: CDR1 MNHNY, CDR2 SVGAGI (reference sequence). V gave up 5 bases and J gave up 7 bases; unmatched junction bases: 2. CDR3 in amino acids: CASSRDRVEKLFF. The DNA of the CDR3 is TGTGCCAGCAGTCGGGACAGGGTTGAAAAACTGTTTTTT.

The genes are TRBV7-3 and TRBJ1-6, with TRBD1 identical over 10 bases. The J segment lost 3 bases and the V segment lost 4 bases, leaving 6 bases of the junction unmatched. Germline values: CDR1 SGHTA, CDR2 FQGTGA. The CDR3 is 17 residues long. The CDR3 nucleotides read TGTGCCAGCAGCTCCCCCGGGACAGGGGACTATAATTCACCCCTCCACTTT. It specifies CASSSPGTGDYNSPLHF.

This clone was observed once. The rearrangement uses TRBV25-1 and TRBJ1-1; D uncertain. The CDR3 is 17 amino acids. Germline V gives CDR1 MGHDK, CDR2 SYGVNS. The germline V and J ends were trimmed by 3 bases and 0 bases, with 17 bases remaining between them. The CDR3 loop reads CASSDSPSGGVNTEAFF. In DNA form, the CDR3 reads TGTGCCAGCAGTGATTCTCCCTCAGGAGGTGTGAACACTGAAGCTTTCTTT. Variable domain in full (rest from reference TRBV25-1 and TRBJ1-1): EADIYQTPRYLVIGTGKKITLECSQTMGHDKMYWYQQDPGMELHLIHYSYGVNSTEKGDLSSESTVSRIRTEHFPLTLESARPSHTSQYLCASSDSPSGGVNTEAFFGQGTRLTVV.

This chain uses TRBV7-9 with TRBJ2-7; TRBD1 matches at 7 bases. Germline assignment: CDR1 SEHNR and CDR2 FQNEAQ (reference sequence). V gave up 5 bases and J gave up 4 bases; unmatched junction bases: 5. The CDR3 consists of 13 residues. The CDR3 sequence: CASSRDSRYEQYF. Here the CDR3 DNA reads TGTGCCAGCAGCCGGGACAGCAGATACGAGCAGTACTTC.

CDR3 bases: TGCGCCAGCAGCCAAGTCGCCGGGGGGCTCTATGGCTACACCTTC. Translated: CASSQVAGGLYGYTF. The chain combines TRBV4-3 with TRBJ1-2, with a possible D match to TRBD1 (6 bases). V was clipped by 1 base and J by 4 bases, with 13 bases between them. The V gene's germline CDR1 is LGHNA and CDR2 YSLEER. CDR3 size: 15 residues.

V usage is TRBV5-1 and J usage is TRBJ2-3, with 13 bases aligning to TRBD2. V was pared by 7 bases and J by 1 base, with 6 bases of the junction left unmatched. The CDR3 has 16 amino acids. CDR1 and CDR2 (germline): SGHRS, YFSETQ. In nucleotides, the CDR3 is TGCGCCAGCCACCGCGGACTAGCGGGAGGCACAGATACGCAGTATTTT. This gives the protein CASHRGLAGGTDTQYF.

The rearrangement links TRBV11-3 to TRBJ1-3; 7 nucleotides align to TRBD1. After removal of 4 bases from V and 2 bases from J, the junction contained 8 bases not matched to a gene. The CDR3 totals 16 residues. Germline assignment: CDR1 SGHNT and CDR2 YENEEA. In DNA, the CDR3 is TGTGCCAGCAGCTCCTCCGGGACAGACGCTGGAAACACCATATATTTT. Protein sequence: CASSSSGTDAGNTIYF. Complete variable domain (other parts from reference TRBV11-3 and TRBJ1-3): EAGVVQSPRYKIIEKKQPVAFWCNPISGHNTLYWYLQNLGQGPELLIRYENEEAVDDSQLPKDRFSAERLKGVDSTLKIQPAELGDSAVYLCASSSSGTDAGNTIYFGEGSWLTVV.

This clone was seen only a few times. This chain links TRBV6-5 with TRBJ2-1, with 9 bases matching TRBD1. Germline-derived CDR1 and CDR2 are MNHEY and SVGAGI. Trimming at V came to 1 base and at J to 8 bases, leaving 6 bases not matched to a gene. CDR3 size: 15 residues. DNA for the CDR3: TGTGCCAGCAGTTACTTCGGGACAGGGACAGATGAGCAGTTCTTC. It encodes CASSYFGTGTDEQFF.

The chain is built from TRBV11-3 and TRBJ1-5; TRBD1 matches 10 bases. With 5 bases clipped from V and 0 bases from J, the junction kept 10 bases outside the gene matches. This CDR3 is 18 amino acids long. Germline lookup yields CDR1 SGHNT and CDR2 YENEEA. The CDR3 here is CASSITDRGDYSNQPQHF. The DNA of the CDR3 is TGTGCCAGCAGCATAACGGACAGGGGGGACTATAGCAATCAGCCCCAGCATTTT.

The genes are TRBV18 and TRBJ1-1; tentative D call: TRBD1 (6 bases). CDR3 length equals 12 residues. Germline lookup yields CDR1 KGHSH and CDR2 LQKENI. Trimming shortened V by 4 bases and J by 11 bases, and 14 bases separated the two germline ends. The chain's CDR3 is CASSQTGRAAFF. The CDR3 DNA follows: TGTGCCAGCTCACAAACAGGGAGGGCGGCTTTCTTT. The full variable domain, in which reference TRBV18 and TRBJ1-1 provide the parts outside the CDR3, is NAGVMQNPRHLVRRRGQEARLRCSPMKGHSHVYWYRQLPEEGLKFMVYLQKENIIDESGMPKERFSAEFPKEGPSILRIQQVVRGDSAAYFCASSQTGRAAFFGQGTRLTVV.

V usage is TRBV6-1 and J usage is TRBJ1-2; TRBD1 agrees at 7 bases. Trimming cost V 8 bases and J 3 bases; bases outside gene matches: 9. Germline V lookup: CDR1 MNHNS, CDR2 SASEGT. The CDR3 spans 14 residues. CDR3 in amino acids: CASREDRTYYGYTF. CDR3 nucleotides: TGTGCCAGCCGAGAGGACAGGACATACTATGGCTACACCTTC.

This clone was counted once. The chain has TRBV27 and TRBJ2-2; the D is unclear. V was trimmed by 3 bases and J by 8 bases, leaving 19 bases between them. Germline V gene data show CDR1 as MNHEY and CDR2 as SMNVEV (reference sequence). The CDR3 loop spans 16 amino acids. CDR3 nucleotides: TGTGCCAGCAGTTTCTACGGGTCACCCCTATGGGGGGAGCTGTTTTTT. Translated, it gives CASSFYGSPLWGELFF.

The chain combines TRBV18 with TRBJ2-5; TRBD1 is a possible D gene (5 bases). The J call is in doubt because the DNA end fits TRBJ2-7 better. Germline CDR1 is KGHSH and CDR2 is LQKENI. This CDR3 is built from 14 residues. The CDR3 protein is CASSSGPSSYEQYF. CDR3 DNA: TGTGCCAGCTCCTCAGGGCCGAGCTCCTACGAGCAGTACTTC.

V is TRBV27 and J is TRBJ2-7, with a tentative D call TRBD2 (6 bases). This CDR3 is built from 16 residues. The germline gives CDR1 MNHEY, CDR2 SMNVEV (reference sequence). The V end lost 5 bases, the J end lost 5 bases, and 22 bases lay between the germline ends. CDR3 nucleotides: TGTGCCAGCAGTCTTTGGGGAGCGGGTTCGACAAACGAGCAGTACTTC. As protein: CASSLWGAGSTNEQYF.

The V call is TRBV27, the J call TRBJ2-3; 8 bases agree with TRBD1. J was trimmed by 7 bases and V by 4 bases; bases with no gene match: 13. Looked up from germline, CDR1 is MNHEY and CDR2 is SMNVEV (reference sequence). This CDR3 has 16 amino acids. The CDR3 DNA follows: TGTGCCAGCAGTTCGCCTCAGTTACAGGGGGAAAATACGCAGTATTTT. This translates into CASSSPQLQGENTQYF.

V and J are TRBV7-9 and TRBJ2-5; 10 bases map to TRBD2. V lost 5 bases, J lost 7 bases, and 13 bases stayed unmatched. CDR3 length equals 16 residues. CDR1 SEHNR and CDR2 FQNEAQ come from the germline V gene (reference sequence). The CDR3 region has the DNA TGTGCCAGCAGCATTACAAGCGGGGGGGGGAAAGGGACCCAGTACTTC. It encodes CASSITSGGGKGTQYF.